This T cell receptor (beta chain) originates from a study of CD8+ T cells in alopecia areata. Study-level points and caveats: Whereas mice showed it more clearly, TCR sharing across patients was murkier, possibly because of HLA. When scalp samples are sequenced, resident alphabeta T cells of normal skin are also captured.

Alopecia areata patients provided lesional scalp punch biopsies and peripheral blood. T lymphocytes (CD4+ and CD8+) were sorted from PBMCs. Reverse transcription of extracted RNA yielded cDNA, which provided the sequencing template. Clones were sequenced by immunoSEQ multiplex PCR, and TCRdb holds only the in-frame ones, with some missing. The sample includes 50,000 to 80,000 clones, around 47% of them seen just once. Germline lookup yields CDR1 SQVTM and CDR2 ANQGSEA. The CDR3 contains 14 residues. V was clipped by 3 bases and J by 4 bases, with 15 bases between them. Remarks on this clone: No antigen is known for it.

This receptor was taken from a human donor with alopecia areata. The chain links TRBV29-1 to TRBJ1-2, with TRBD1 as a possible D gene (6 bases). What was sequenced was NKG2D-low CD8+ T cells sorted from blood. CDR3 region: CSVDGGSGPYGYTF. As DNA, the CDR3 is TGCAGCGTTGACGGGGGCTCGGGGCCCTATGGCTACACCTTC.